Following are 23 T cell receptor beta chains from one sample sequenced in a study of blood T cell repertoires in COVID-19. The method was immunoSEQ multiplex PCR; TCRdb's version includes in-frame clones alone and lacks a portion of them. The table has approximately 300,000 clones, more than 75% seen once. The material sequenced was peripheral blood. These TCRs come from a woman in her forties or fifties with active or convalescent COVID-19.

The chain employs TRBV4-3 and TRBJ2-5; 8 nucleotides align to TRBD2. CDR3 size: 15 residues. Germline CDR1 LGHNA, CDR2 YSLEER. Trimming removed 4 bases from V and 1 base from J; junction bases left unmatched: 5. The CDR3 sequence: CASSLSGGLQETQYF. DNA of the CDR3: TGCGCCAGCAGCCTAAGCGGGGGACTCCAAGAGACCCAGTACTTC.

V gene TRBV28 combines with J gene TRBJ1-2; 7 bases map to TRBD1. Germline assignment: CDR1 MDHEN and CDR2 SYDVKM. Trimming removed 5 bases from V and 5 bases from J; junction bases left unmatched: 8. The CDR3 covers 14 residues. The CDR3 nucleotides are TGTGCCAGCAGTCAACCAGGGGGTCGGTATGGCTACACCTTC. Translation gives CASSQPGGRYGYTF.

The chain uses TRBV30 and TRBJ2-3; TRBD1 matches at 9 bases. With 0 bases clipped from V and 6 bases from J, the junction kept 4 bases outside the gene matches. Germline V lookup: CDR1 GTSNPN, CDR2 SVGIG (reference sequence). The CDR3 contains 14 residues. The CDR3 loop is CAWSVGQGTDTQYF. The DNA for the CDR3 is TGTGCCTGGAGTGTGGGACAGGGTACGGATACGCAGTATTTT.

This clone was observed once. The rearrangement links TRBV27 to TRBJ2-7; D possibly corresponds to TRBD1 (6 bases). With 3 bases removed from V and 3 bases from J, the gap between germline ends came to 9 bases. Germline V gene data show CDR1 as MNHEY and CDR2 as SMNVEV (reference sequence). The CDR3 totals 13 residues. The CDR3 region has the DNA TGTGCCAGCAGTTTCGGCAGGGGCTACGAGCAGTACTTC. Translation gives CASSFGRGYEQYF.

This clone was counted only a few times. The chain carries TRBV30 and TRBJ2-7, with 11 bases that match TRBD2. Germline CDR1 and CDR2: GTSNPN and SVGIG (reference sequence). Germline trimming cut 3 bases from V and 0 bases from J; bases unmatched to any gene: 1. The CDR3 has 14 amino acids. Written as DNA, the CDR3 is TGTGCCTGGAGGGGACTAGCGGTCTCCTACGAGCAGTACTTC. Protein: CAWRGLAVSYEQYF.

This chain joins TRBV5-4 and TRBJ1-2; 10 nucleotides agree with TRBD1. CDR3 length: 13 residues. The V segment lost 5 bases and the J segment 7 bases; nucleotides outside the gene matches: 5. From germline, CDR1 is SGHNT and CDR2 YYREEE (reference sequence). CDR3 sequence reads: CASRRTGGFGYTF. CDR3 DNA: TGTGCCAGCAGGCGGACAGGGGGTTTTGGCTACACCTTC.

The rearrangement links TRBV19 to TRBJ1-2; tentatively, D is TRBD1 (6 bases). Germline V lookup: CDR1 LNHDA, CDR2 SQIVND (reference sequence). V lost 1 base to trimming and J lost 2 bases, with 11 bases between them. This CDR3 region has 15 residues. CDR3 sequence reads: CASSIGQTGNYGYTF. The CDR3 DNA reads as TGTGCCAGTAGTATAGGGCAGACAGGAAACTATGGCTACACCTTC.

The chain has TRBV18 and TRBJ1-2; D gene uncertain. Germline V CDR1 and CDR2: KGHSH, LQKENI. V gave up 3 bases and J gave up 4 bases, with 12 bases separating them. There are 14 residues in the CDR3. CDR3 loop: CASSPAVAPYGYTF. The DNA of the CDR3 is TGTGCCAGCTCACCCGCGGTGGCCCCCTATGGCTACACCTTC.

This rearrangement joins TRBV18 to TRBJ1-1; 7 bases are shared with TRBD1. The germline gives CDR1 KGHSH, CDR2 LQKENI. The CDR3 is 15 residues long. Trimming took 0 bases from V and 1 from J; bases not matched to a gene: 2. The CDR3 DNA follows: TGTGCCAGCTCACCACCGTGGACAGGGAACACTGAAGCTTTCTTT. Translated: CASSPPWTGNTEAFF.

This rearrangement joins TRBV24-1 to TRBJ2-4; 13 nucleotides match TRBD2. Germline CDR1 is KGHDR and CDR2 is SFDVKD. The V segment lost 10 bases and the J segment 0 bases; nucleotides outside the gene matches: 14. The CDR3 consists of 19 residues. The CDR3 is CATQNYGLAGDLAKNIQYF. Here the CDR3 DNA reads TGTGCCACGCAAAATTACGGACTAGCGGGAGACCTAGCCAAAAACATTCAGTACTTC.

CDR3 DNA sequence: TGTGCCACCAGCAGAGGTCGACAGGGACGCTACGAGCAGTACTTC. This codes for CATSRGRQGRYEQYF. The chain uses TRBV15 and TRBJ2-7, with 7 bases fitting TRBD1. The CDR3 loop spans 15 amino acids. Per germline, CDR1 LNHNV and CDR2 YYDKDF (reference sequence). Trimming cost V 1 base and J 3 bases; bases outside gene matches: 6.

This sequence joins TRBV10-3 and TRBJ2-7; 13 positions agree with TRBD2. V was pared by 4 bases and J by 3 bases, with 9 bases of the junction left unmatched. Germline V gives CDR1 ENHRY, CDR2 SYGVKD. The CDR3 consists of 17 residues. The DNA of the CDR3 is TGTGCCATCAGTGCGGGGACTAGCGGGACCAGGGGCTACGAGCAGTACTTC. This sequence encodes CAISAGTSGTRGYEQYF.

This clone was detected only a few times. This chain links TRBV30 with TRBJ2-3, with 12 bases aligning to TRBD2. The junction had 6 bases not matched to a gene; V was cut back by 0 bases and J by 5 bases. Germline values: CDR1 GTSNPN, CDR2 SVGIG (reference sequence). The CDR3 is 16 amino acids. The CDR3 nucleotides are TGTGCCTGGAGTGTGGGGCTAGCGGGAGGGATAGATACGCAGTATTTT. Protein: CAWSVGLAGGIDTQYF.

This sequence joins TRBV30 and TRBJ2-1; D is possibly TRBD1 (6 bases). Germline V gene sequence: CDR1 GTSNPN, CDR2 SVGIG (reference sequence). The CDR3 extends over 12 amino acids. V shed 1 base and J shed 8 bases, with 9 bases lying between them. The CDR3 reads CAWSDYRDEQFF. The CDR3 DNA is TGTGCCTGGAGTGATTACAGGGATGAGCAGTTCTTC.

The chain combines TRBV19 with TRBJ2-3, with D perhaps matching TRBD1 (5 bases). V lost 7 bases, J lost 1 base, and 9 bases lay in between. This CDR3 spans 13 amino acids. The germline V gene has CDR1 LNHDA and CDR2 SQIVND (reference sequence). For the CDR3, the DNA is TGTGCCAGTAAGACAGTTGGCACAGATACGCAGTATTTT. Protein sequence: CASKTVGTDTQYF.

V is TRBV18 and J is TRBJ1-1; D may be TRBD1 (5 bases). Between the trimmed V and J ends, which lost 6 bases and 0 bases, there was a span of 11 bases. The CDR3 covers 14 residues. Germline V gene sequence: CDR1 KGHSH, CDR2 LQKENI. CDR3 region: CASSPRGVNTEAFF. The DNA of the CDR3 is TGTGCCAGCTCGCCCCGGGGGGTGAACACTGAAGCTTTCTTT.

The V call is TRBV7-2, the J call TRBJ1-2; D may be TRBD1 (6 bases). Germline V gives CDR1 SGHTA, CDR2 FQGNSA. Trimming took off 0 bases at V and 0 bases at J, with 8 bases between the two ends. The CDR3 length is 15 residues. CDR3 DNA: TGTGCCAGCAGCTTAGCGGGGGCCACTAACTATGGCTACACCTTC. Residues: CASSLAGATNYGYTF.

The V call is TRBV10-3, the J call TRBJ1-2; D not resolved. The CDR3 is 15 residues long. Germline V lookup: CDR1 ENHRY, CDR2 SYGVKD. Trimming took off 0 bases at V and 0 bases at J, with 8 bases between the two ends. This CDR3 is CAISESQASNYGYTF. CDR3 in DNA: TGTGCCATCAGTGAGTCTCAGGCTTCTAACTATGGCTACACCTTC.

The chain combines TRBV2 with TRBJ2-7; D might be TRBD2 (6 bases). The CDR3 runs 15 residues. Germline assignment: CDR1 SNHLY and CDR2 FYNNEI. V shed 5 bases and J shed 3 bases, with 17 bases lying between them. The CDR3 reads CASSPAHTGDYEQYF. The CDR3, as DNA: TGTGCCAGCAGTCCGGCCCACACGGGAGACTACGAGCAGTACTTC.

The V gene is TRBV7-2, the J gene TRBJ1-1; D is ambiguous. The germline CDR1 and CDR2 sequences are SGHTA and FQGNSA. CDR3 length: 14 residues. Between the trimmed V and J ends, which lost 8 bases and 7 bases, there was a span of 20 bases. The CDR3 region has the DNA TGTGCCAGCTCATTAGGCGGAGGGTGGAATGAAGCTTTCTTT. Protein product: CASSLGGGWNEAFF.

The V and J genes are TRBV28 and TRBJ1-1; TRBD1 matches 8 bases. V shed 5 bases, J shed 7 bases, and the junction held 15 bases outside the gene matches. This CDR3 is 16 amino acids long. CDR1 is MDHEN and CDR2 is SYDVKM in the germline V gene. This CDR3 is CASSDLQGGILNEAFF. CDR3 coding DNA: TGTGCCAGCAGTGACCTACAGGGGGGAATATTAAATGAAGCTTTCTTT.

This chain joins TRBV30 and TRBJ1-5; a weak D match, TRBD1 (6 bases). The V and J ends lost 3 bases and 3 bases respectively, with 9 bases between them. Germline V lookup: CDR1 GTSNPN, CDR2 SVGIG (reference sequence). This CDR3 contains 13 residues. DNA of the CDR3: TGTGCCTGGAGCGGACAGCACAATCAGCCCCAGCATTTT. This translates into CAWSGQHNQPQHF.

In this sample, this clone turned up once. The chain carries TRBV7-3 and TRBJ2-3, with 8 bases matching TRBD2. The CDR3 length is 18 residues. V lost 5 bases and J lost 0; bases outside the gene matches: 13. The germline gives CDR1 SGHTA, CDR2 FQGTGA. The chain's CDR3 is CASSPSGGGLSSTDTQYF. CDR3 bases: TGTGCCAGCAGCCCCTCGGGCGGGGGGCTTTCTAGCACAGATACGCAGTATTTT.